This T cell receptor beta chain is drawn from a study of control samples from healthy donors and cancer patients. The repertoire was sequenced with immunoSEQ multiplex PCR; TCRdb's copy has only in-frame clones and lacks some. The sample lists some 170,000 clones, 96% occurring once. The germline V and J ends were trimmed by 0 bases and 5 bases, with 14 bases remaining between them. The CDR3 extends over 15 amino acids. The germline V gene encodes CDR1 SEHNR and CDR2 FQNEAQ (reference sequence). The sequence derives from a woman aged 25 to 39 in good health. This chain joins TRBV7-9 and TRBJ2-7, with D maybe TRBD2 (6 bases). The specimen sequenced was blood. The CDR3 loop is CASSLAPGGFDEQYF. CDR3 in DNA: TGTGCCAGCAGCTTAGCGCCTGGAGGGTTCGACGAGCAGTACTTC.